The 31 T cell receptor beta chains given below trace back to one sample, sequenced in a study of T cells in Graves' hyperthyroidism and ophthalmopathy. Amplification of TCR beta CDR3 regions was performed using RNA transcripts as template. RT-PCR in the first round (using the HTBI primer set) targeted the TCR CDR3. TCRdb reprocessed the multiplex PCR reads via MiXCR and lists one record per CDR3 protein. This sample carries about 280,000 distinct CDR3 sequences, less than 30% of them seen once, and the ten largest clones take about 30%. The sequenced sample was blood. The receptors shown here come from a man aged 35 to 55 with Graves' hyperthyroidism that later progressed to Graves' ophthalmopathy.

This clonotype was recorded many times. This sequence joins TRBV11-2 and TRBJ2-2; D is ambiguous. The CDR3 length is 19 residues. The ends were cut back, 3 bases at V and 0 bases at J, with 20 bases in the middle. The V gene's germline CDR1 is SGHAT and CDR2 FQNNGV. CDR3 residues: CASSLDGLNVFANTGELFF. The CDR3 DNA reads as TGTGCCAGCAGCTTGGACGGGCTGAACGTGTTCGCGAACACCGGGGAGCTGTTTTTT.

This clonotype was recorded many times. A much larger clone lies one base from this, so it may be a read error. The chain is built from TRBV28 and TRBJ2-7; D assignment may be TRBD1 or TRBD2 (6 bases each). CDR1 and CDR2 from the germline V gene are MDHEN and SYDVKM. The CDR3 has 12 amino acids. The DNA for the CDR3 is TGTGTCAGCAGCCAGAGGGGGGTCGAGCAGTACTTC. Amino acids: CVSSQRGVEQYF.

This clonotype came up many times. The chain carries TRBV15 and TRBJ1-5; D remains ambiguous. Germline V gene sequence: CDR1 LNHNV, CDR2 YYDKDF (reference sequence). The CDR3 runs to 16 residues. V was pared by 2 bases and J by 1 base, with 12 bases between. The CDR3 coding sequence is TGTGCCACCAGCAGATCCCTCGGCGGGAGCAATCAGCCCCAGCATTTT. It codes for CATSRSLGGSNQPQHF. Full variable domain (remainder filled in from reference TRBV15 and TRBJ1-5): DAMVIQNPRYQVTQFGKPVTLSCSQTLNHNVMYWYQQKSSQAPKLLFHYYDKDFNNEADTPDNFQSRRPNTSFCFLDIRSPGLGDTAMYLCATSRSLGGSNQPQHFGDGTRLSIL.

This clonotype was observed many times. V usage is TRBV29-1 and J usage is TRBJ1-2; 10 bases are a match to TRBD1. The length of the CDR3 is 11 residues. The V gene end was trimmed by 7 bases and the J gene end by 7 bases; junction bases not matched to a gene: 3. From germline, CDR1 is SQVTM and CDR2 ANQGSEA. CDR3 DNA: TGCAGCGCCGGACAGGGGGTTGGCTACACCTTC. This sequence encodes CSAGQGVGYTF.

This chain joins TRBV24-1 and TRBJ2-7; TRBD1 or TRBD2 may be the D gene (5 bases each). Germline assignment: CDR1 KGHDR and CDR2 SFDVKD. This CDR3 spans 17 amino acids. Deletions cut 0 bases from V and 1 base from J, with 15 bases between. The CDR3 coding sequence is TGTGCCACCAGTGATTTGTCGGGGCAGTGCCGTTCCTACGAGCAGTACTTC. It encodes CATSDLSGQCRSYEQYF.

The table lists this clonotype with many counts. V is TRBV19 and J is TRBJ1-5; a possible D gene is TRBD1 (6 bases). CDR3 length: 17 amino acids. V was clipped by 5 bases and J by 6 bases, with 23 bases between them. Looked up from germline, CDR1 is LNHDA and CDR2 is SQIVND (reference sequence). CDR3: CASSSKGSETGGQPQHF. In DNA form, the CDR3 reads TGTGCCAGTAGTTCGAAGGGTTCGGAGACAGGTGGTCAGCCCCAGCATTTT.

The chain couples TRBV28 to TRBJ2-5; tentatively, D is TRBD1 (5 bases). The CDR3 has 16 amino acids. The V end lost 5 bases, the J end lost 1 base, and 17 bases lay between the germline ends. CDR1 is MDHEN and CDR2 is SYDVKM in the germline V gene. For the CDR3, the DNA is TGTGCCAGCAGTCCGCGCGGCAGGGCTGTCCAAGAGACCCAGTACTTC. It yields the protein CASSPRGRAVQETQYF.

The CDR3 loop reads CASSLGIASAYEQYF. The CDR3 nucleotides read TGTGCCAGCAGCCTCGGTATTGCTAGCGCGTACGAGCAGTACTTC. The chain uses TRBV7-2 and TRBJ2-7, with D perhaps matching TRBD2 (6 bases). Germline V gene data show CDR1 as SGHTA and CDR2 as FQGNSA. The CDR3 runs to 15 residues. Trimming shortened V by 5 bases and J by 4 bases, and 18 bases separated the two germline ends.

This clonotype was counted many times. The chain's CDR3 is CASSPPPGAGNTIYF. The CDR3 nucleotides are TGTGCCAGCAGTCCCCCGCCAGGGGCTGGAAACACCATATATTTT. The V gene is TRBV6-1, the J gene TRBJ1-3, with TRBD1 as a possible D gene (6 bases). Trimming pared 5 bases from V and 2 bases from J, leaving 13 bases between. The CDR3 totals 15 residues. Germline CDR1 MNHNS, CDR2 SASEGT.

This clonotype was seen at least ten times. V gene TRBV2 combines with J gene TRBJ2-5, with 11 bases matching TRBD1. The germline gives CDR1 SNHLY, CDR2 FYNNEI. With 4 bases clipped from V and 4 bases from J, the junction kept 14 bases outside the gene matches. The CDR3 runs to 18 residues. The CDR3 loop reads CASSAIRTGQGAGETQYF. CDR3 nucleotide sequence: TGTGCCAGCAGTGCCATTAGAACCGGACAGGGGGCAGGAGAGACCCAGTACTTC.

V is TRBV6-2 or TRBV6-3 and J is TRBJ1-5; the D is unclear. This CDR3 is built from 15 residues. The V gene lost 5 bases and the J gene lost 4 bases, with 15 bases spanning the gap. Germline CDR1 and CDR2: MNHEY and SVGEGT. The CDR3 region is CASSTRRSANQPQHF. The CDR3 bases are TGTGCCAGCAGTACTAGACGGAGCGCGAATCAGCCCCAGCATTTT.

The rearrangement uses TRBV6-5 and TRBJ1-2, with D uncertain. The germline CDR1 and CDR2 sequences are MNHEY and SVGAGI. The CDR3 consists of 15 residues. The V end lost 4 bases, the J end lost 3 bases, and 15 bases lay between the germline ends. The CDR3 reads CASSSHLDEYYGYTF. For the CDR3, the DNA is TGTGCCAGCAGTTCTCACCTGGACGAGTACTATGGCTACACCTTC.

V usage is TRBV9 and J usage is TRBJ2-7; the D call may be TRBD1 or TRBD2 (5 bases each). Trimming pared 0 bases from V and 13 bases from J, leaving 14 bases between. From germline, CDR1 is SGDLS and CDR2 YYNGEE. The CDR3 runs 12 residues. The CDR3 DNA follows: TGTGCCAGCAGCGTAGAAGACTCCGGGACCTACTTC. Protein: CASSVEDSGTYF.

This clonotype appeared many times. This may arise from a read error, as a much more abundant clone is one base away. The rearrangement links TRBV5-1 to TRBJ1-1, with D tentatively TRBD1 (5 bases). CDR3 length: 14 residues. The V gene's germline CDR1 is SGHRS and CDR2 YFSETQ. The CDR3 sequence is CASSYRLENAEAFF. In nucleotides, the CDR3 is TGCGCCAGCAGCTACAGGTTAGAGAACGCTGAAGCTTTCTTT.

In its sample, this clonotype was seen many times. This rearrangement joins TRBV11-1 to TRBJ2-4; possibly TRBD2 for D (5 bases). The V gene lost 0 bases and the J gene lost 3 bases, with 6 bases spanning the gap. CDR1 and CDR2 (germline): SGHAT, FQDESV (reference sequence). The CDR3 length is 14 residues. The CDR3, as DNA: TGTGCCAGCAGCTTAGCAGCGGACAAAAACATTCAGTACTTC. It translates to CASSLAADKNIQYF. Together with reference TRBV11-1 and TRBJ2-4, the CDR3 gives the full variable domain: EAEVAQSPRYKITEKSQAVAFWCDPISGHATLYWYRQILGQGPELLVQFQDESVVDDSQLPKDRFSAERLKGVDSTLKIQPAELGDSAMYLCASSLAADKNIQYFGAGTRLSVL.

The chain has TRBV7-2 and TRBJ1-2, with 10 bases matching TRBD1. V was clipped by 3 bases and J by 14 bases; unmatched bases: 12. The CDR3 spans 14 residues. The germline V gene has CDR1 SGHTA and CDR2 FQGNSA. The DNA for the CDR3 is TGTGCCAGCAGCTTCACCTCCGGGACAGGGGCGGAAACCTTC. It yields the protein CASSFTSGTGAETF.

This chain joins TRBV30 and TRBJ2-2, with 7 bases identical to TRBD2. The CDR3 is made up of 15 amino acids. V lost 0 bases, J lost 6 bases, and 7 bases stayed unmatched. CDR1 is GTSNPN and CDR2 is SVGIG in the germline V gene (reference sequence). The CDR3 DNA follows: TGTGCCTGGAGTGTACCTAGCGGACGGGCCGGGGAGCTGTTTTTT. It codes for CAWSVPSGRAGELFF.

This clonotype came up once. The CDR3 here is CASSLEYSSYEQYF. The CDR3 DNA reads as TGTGCCAGCAGCTTAGAGTACAGTTCCTACGAGCAGTACTTC. The chain carries TRBV11-2 and TRBJ2-7, with no clear D. CDR1 is SGHAT, CDR2 FQNNGV, per germline. The CDR3 loop spans 14 amino acids. The V end lost 0 bases, the J end lost 1 base, and 7 bases lay between the germline ends.

The rearrangement uses TRBV27 and TRBJ1-2, with a tentative D call TRBD1 (5 bases). V lost 4 bases to trimming and J lost 0 bases, with 15 bases between them. The CDR3 sequence is 16 residues long. The germline CDR1 and CDR2 sequences are MNHEY and SMNVEV (reference sequence). The CDR3 region is CASSSAQGNPNYGYTF. The DNA of the CDR3 is TGTGCCAGCAGTTCGGCCCAGGGTAACCCTAACTATGGCTACACCTTC.

The chain has TRBV6-2 or TRBV6-3 and TRBJ1-1; D call uncertain. The germline V gene encodes CDR1 MNHEY and CDR2 SVGEGT. The CDR3 loop spans 18 amino acids. V was trimmed by 0 bases and J by 0 bases, leaving 17 bases between them. The CDR3 DNA sequence: TGTGCCAGCAGTTACTCTACCGCCGCAAAGGGTTTGAACACTGAAGCTTTCTTT. Encoded protein: CASSYSTAAKGLNTEAFF.

Ten or more counts support this clonotype. The genes are TRBV6-5 and TRBJ2-5; D perhaps matches TRBD2 (6 bases). CDR1 MNHEY and CDR2 SVGAGI come from the germline V gene. This CDR3 comprises 18 residues. The V end lost 2 bases, the J end lost 2 bases, and 21 bases lay between the germline ends. The CDR3 region is CASSYRALLAGNQETQYF. The CDR3 DNA follows: TGTGCCAGCAGTTACAGGGCCCTACTAGCAGGAAATCAAGAGACCCAGTACTTC.

This clonotype was observed at least ten times. The rearrangement uses TRBV7-2 and TRBJ2-7; D is unresolved. Trimming shortened V by 5 bases and J by 1 base, and 12 bases separated the two germline ends. CDR1 is SGHTA and CDR2 is FQGNSA in the germline V gene. This CDR3 region has 14 residues. The CDR3 here is CASSPSQASYEQYF. In DNA form, the CDR3 reads TGTGCCAGCAGCCCCTCGCAGGCATCCTACGAGCAGTACTTC.

The chain recombines TRBV3-1 with TRBJ2-7; D ambiguous. The CDR3 is 13 residues long. CDR1 is LGHDT and CDR2 is YNNKEL in the germline V gene (reference sequence). The ends were cut back, 5 bases at V and 6 bases at J, with 14 bases in the middle. The CDR3 loop is CASSYGSPSEQYF. CDR3 nucleotide sequence: TGTGCCAGCAGCTATGGGTCGCCCTCCGAGCAGTACTTC.

This clonotype was counted ten times or more. The chain has TRBV6-5 and TRBJ2-7; no reliable D call. The ends were cut back, 0 bases at V and 0 bases at J, with 3 bases in the middle. The V gene's germline CDR1 is MNHEY and CDR2 SVGAGI. The CDR3 spans 13 residues. The CDR3 bases are TGTGCCAGCAGTTACTCTTACTCCTACGAGCAGTACTTC. It specifies CASSYSYSYEQYF.

This clonotype was found many times. This chain uses TRBV3-1 with TRBJ1-2; the match to TRBD1 covers 9 bases. Per germline, CDR1 LGHDT and CDR2 YNNKEL (reference sequence). J lost 5 bases, V lost 0 bases, and 1 base had no gene match. CDR3 length: 14 residues. CDR3 region: CASSQEGTGYGYTF. The CDR3 DNA sequence: TGTGCCAGCAGCCAAGAAGGGACAGGGTATGGCTACACCTTC.

This chain links TRBV27 with TRBJ1-1, with D perhaps matching TRBD1 (6 bases). CDR1 and CDR2 from the germline V gene are MNHEY and SMNVEV (reference sequence). There are 14 residues in the CDR3. Trimming left V 5 bases short and J 3 bases short, with 13 bases between. The CDR3 region is CASSPPGAYTEAFF. The CDR3, as DNA: TGTGCCAGCAGTCCCCCGGGGGCATACACTGAAGCTTTCTTT.

Ten or more counts support this clonotype. The J gene is TRBJ1-2, the V gene TRBV28; D unresolved. The V and J ends lost 5 bases and 2 bases respectively, with 15 bases between them. The CDR3 is 15 amino acids. Germline CDR1 reads MDHEN; CDR2 reads SYDVKM. The CDR3: CASSRSPGQNYGYTF. CDR3 sequence (DNA): TGTGCCAGCAGTCGATCCCCGGGCCAGAACTATGGCTACACCTTC.

This clonotype was counted at least ten times. The gene calls are TRBV6-5 and TRBJ2-5; D may match TRBD1 or TRBD2 (5 bases each). CDR1 and CDR2 (germline): MNHEY, SVGAGI. Trimming cost V 8 bases and J 5 bases, with 21 bases left between them. The CDR3 runs 15 residues. This CDR3 reads CASSPVGAGWETQYF. In DNA form, the CDR3 reads TGTGCCAGCTCCCCCGTCGGGGCAGGTTGGGAGACCCAGTACTTC.

This clonotype was found a few times. The J gene is TRBJ1-1, the V gene TRBV27; possibly TRBD1 for D (5 bases). V lost 5 bases, J lost 3 bases, and 13 bases lay in between. Germline V lookup: CDR1 MNHEY, CDR2 SMNVEV (reference sequence). There are 14 residues in the CDR3. In DNA form, the CDR3 reads TGTGCCAGCAGTACCCTACAGGTCCACACTGAAGCTTTCTTT. Encoded protein: CASSTLQVHTEAFF.

Concerning this clonotype: This could be a read error, since a much larger clone is one nucleotide away. J is TRBJ2-7 and V is TRBV30, with D perhaps given as TRBD1 or TRBD2 (6 bases each). This CDR3 is built from 13 residues. From germline, CDR1 is GTSNPN and CDR2 SVGIG (reference sequence). In DNA, the CDR3 is TGTACCTCACTCCGGAGGGGGAGTTACGAGCAGTACTTC. Amino acid sequence: CTSLRRGSYEQYF.

This clonotype occurred many times. This rearrangement joins TRBV11-2 to TRBJ2-5, with D perhaps TRBD2 (5 bases). The V gene's germline CDR1 is SGHAT and CDR2 FQNNGV. The CDR3 extends over 14 amino acids. The ends were cut back, 1 base at V and 3 bases at J, with 9 bases in the middle. CDR3 bases: TGTGCCAGCAGCTTAGTAACAGCGGAAGAGACCCAGTACTTC. Translation: CASSLVTAEETQYF. Full variable domain (missing parts from reference TRBV11-2 and TRBJ2-5): EAGVAQSPRYKIIEKRQSVAFWCNPISGHATLYWYQQILGQGPKLLIQFQNNGVVDDSQLPKDRFSAERLKGVDSTLKIQPAKLEDSAVYLCASSLVTAEETQYFGPGTRLLVL.